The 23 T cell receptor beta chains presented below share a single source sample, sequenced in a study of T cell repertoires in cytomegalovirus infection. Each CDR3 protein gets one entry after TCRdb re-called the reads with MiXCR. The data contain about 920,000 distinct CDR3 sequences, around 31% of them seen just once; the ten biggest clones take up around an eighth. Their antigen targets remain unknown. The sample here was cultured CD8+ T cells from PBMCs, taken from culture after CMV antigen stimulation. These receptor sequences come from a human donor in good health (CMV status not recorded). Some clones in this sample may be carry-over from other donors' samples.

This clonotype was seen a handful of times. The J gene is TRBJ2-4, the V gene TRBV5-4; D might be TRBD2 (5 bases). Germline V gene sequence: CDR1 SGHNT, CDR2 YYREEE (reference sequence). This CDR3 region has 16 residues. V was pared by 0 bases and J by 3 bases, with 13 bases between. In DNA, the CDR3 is TGTGCCAGCAGCTTGGAGATGGAGGCGGACAAAAACATTCAGTACTTC. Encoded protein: CASSLEMEADKNIQYF.

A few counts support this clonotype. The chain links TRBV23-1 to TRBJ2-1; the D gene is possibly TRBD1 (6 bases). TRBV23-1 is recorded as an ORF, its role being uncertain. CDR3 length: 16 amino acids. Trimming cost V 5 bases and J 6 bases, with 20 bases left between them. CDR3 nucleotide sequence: TGCGCCAGCAGTAAATGGGGGCCAACGTTGGGCAATGAGCAGTTCTTC. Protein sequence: CASSKWGPTLGNEQFF.

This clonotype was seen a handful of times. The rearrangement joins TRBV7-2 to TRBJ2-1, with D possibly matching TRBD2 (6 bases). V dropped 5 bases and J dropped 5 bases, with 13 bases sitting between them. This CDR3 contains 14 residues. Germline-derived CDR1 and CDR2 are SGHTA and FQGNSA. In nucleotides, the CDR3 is TGTGCCAGCAGCACCGCCGGAGGGGACAATGAGCAGTTCTTC. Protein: CASSTAGGDNEQFF.

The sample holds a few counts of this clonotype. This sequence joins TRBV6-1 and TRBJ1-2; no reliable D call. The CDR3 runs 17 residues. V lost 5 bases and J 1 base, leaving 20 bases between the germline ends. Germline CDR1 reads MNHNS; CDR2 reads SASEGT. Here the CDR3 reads CASSSARSGLYNYGYTF. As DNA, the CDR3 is TGTGCCAGCAGTTCTGCGAGGTCCGGGCTCTATAACTATGGCTACACCTTC.

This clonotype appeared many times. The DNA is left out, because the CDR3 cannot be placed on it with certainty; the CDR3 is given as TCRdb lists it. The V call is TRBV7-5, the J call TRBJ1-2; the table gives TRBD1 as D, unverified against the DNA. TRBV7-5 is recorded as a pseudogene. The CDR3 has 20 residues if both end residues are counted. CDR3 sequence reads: CISVSEASFHRQDSLYGYTF.

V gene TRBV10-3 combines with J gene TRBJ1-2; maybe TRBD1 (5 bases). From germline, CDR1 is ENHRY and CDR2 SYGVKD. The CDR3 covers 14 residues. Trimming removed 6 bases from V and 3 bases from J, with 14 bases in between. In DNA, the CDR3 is TGTGCCATCAGCCCCGCCTCGGGGGACTATGGCTACACCTTC. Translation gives CAISPASGDYGYTF.

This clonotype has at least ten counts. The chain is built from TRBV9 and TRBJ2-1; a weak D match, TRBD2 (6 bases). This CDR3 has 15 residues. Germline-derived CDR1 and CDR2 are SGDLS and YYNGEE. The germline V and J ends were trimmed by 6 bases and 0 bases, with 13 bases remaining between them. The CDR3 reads CASTSAGSSYNEQFF. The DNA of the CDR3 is TGTGCCAGCACGTCGGCGGGAAGCTCCTACAATGAGCAGTTCTTC.

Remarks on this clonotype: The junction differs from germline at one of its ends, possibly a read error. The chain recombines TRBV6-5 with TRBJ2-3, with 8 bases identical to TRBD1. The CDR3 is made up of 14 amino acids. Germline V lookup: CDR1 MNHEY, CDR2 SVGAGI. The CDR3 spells CTSSRTGYADTQYF. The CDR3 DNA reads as TGTACCAGCAGCCGGACAGGGTATGCAGATACGCAGTATTTT.

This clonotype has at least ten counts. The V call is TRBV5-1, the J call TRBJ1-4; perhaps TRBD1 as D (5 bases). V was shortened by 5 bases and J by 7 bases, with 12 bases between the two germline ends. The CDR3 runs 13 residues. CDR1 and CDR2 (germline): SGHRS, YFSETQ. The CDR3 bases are TGCGCCAGCAGGGGATCAGGGATTGAAAAACTGTTTTTT. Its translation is CASRGSGIEKLFF.

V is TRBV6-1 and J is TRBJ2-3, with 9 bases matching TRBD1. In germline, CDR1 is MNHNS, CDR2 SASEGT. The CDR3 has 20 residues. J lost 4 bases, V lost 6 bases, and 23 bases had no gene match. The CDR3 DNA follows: TGTGCCAGCAGCGCGACCGGGACAGGGAGCGGAAACGTCCGTTCAGATACGCAGTATTTT. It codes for CASSATGTGSGNVRSDTQYF.

CDR3 loop: CASSGAGNSGEKLFF. The CDR3 DNA reads as TGTGCCAGCAGCGGAGCCGGCAACTCGGGGGAAAAACTGTTTTTT. The rearrangement links TRBV7-6 to TRBJ1-4, with D unclear. Between the trimmed V and J ends, which lost 5 bases and 8 bases, there was a span of 18 bases. The CDR3 loop spans 15 amino acids. CDR1 is SGHVS and CDR2 is FNYEAQ in the germline V gene.

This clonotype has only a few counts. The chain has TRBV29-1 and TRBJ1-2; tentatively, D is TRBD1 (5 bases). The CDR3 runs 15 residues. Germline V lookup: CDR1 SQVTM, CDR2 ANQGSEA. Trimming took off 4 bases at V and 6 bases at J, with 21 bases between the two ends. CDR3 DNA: TGCAGCGTTGTAGGCCCCGGGGCCCGAACTCATGGCTACACCTTC. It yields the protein CSVVGPGARTHGYTF.

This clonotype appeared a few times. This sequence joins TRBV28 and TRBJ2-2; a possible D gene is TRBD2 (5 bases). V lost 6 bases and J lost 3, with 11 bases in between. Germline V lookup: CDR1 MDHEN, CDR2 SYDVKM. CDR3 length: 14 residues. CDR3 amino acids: CASSPGGDTGELFF. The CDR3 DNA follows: TGTGCCAGCAGCCCAGGAGGAGACACCGGGGAGCTGTTTTTT.

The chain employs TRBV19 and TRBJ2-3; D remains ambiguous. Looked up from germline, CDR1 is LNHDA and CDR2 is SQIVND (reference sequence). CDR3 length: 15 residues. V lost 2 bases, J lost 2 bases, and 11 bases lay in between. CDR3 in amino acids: CASSIFIGITDTQYF. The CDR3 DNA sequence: TGTGCCAGTAGTATATTTATAGGGATCACAGATACGCAGTATTTT.

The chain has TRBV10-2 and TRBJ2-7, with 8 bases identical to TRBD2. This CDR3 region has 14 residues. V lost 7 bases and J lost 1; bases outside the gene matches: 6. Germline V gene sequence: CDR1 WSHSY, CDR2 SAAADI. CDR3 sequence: CASIGGGLSYEQYF. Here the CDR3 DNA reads TGCGCCAGCATTGGCGGGGGGCTGTCCTACGAGCAGTACTTC.

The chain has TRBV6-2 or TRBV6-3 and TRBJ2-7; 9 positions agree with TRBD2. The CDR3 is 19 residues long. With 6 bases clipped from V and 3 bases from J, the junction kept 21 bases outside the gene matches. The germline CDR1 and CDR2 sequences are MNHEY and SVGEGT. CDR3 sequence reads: CASSVSSGANSFRGYEQYV. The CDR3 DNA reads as TGTGCCAGCAGCGTATCTAGCGGGGCCAATTCTTTTCGAGGCTACGAGCAGTACGTC.

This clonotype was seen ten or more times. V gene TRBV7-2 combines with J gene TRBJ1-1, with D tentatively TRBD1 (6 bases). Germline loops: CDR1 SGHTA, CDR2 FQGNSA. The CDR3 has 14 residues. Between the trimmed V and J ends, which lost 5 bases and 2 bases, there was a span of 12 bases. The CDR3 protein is CASSTDSFNTEAFF. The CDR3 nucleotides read TGTGCCAGCAGCACGGACAGTTTCAACACTGAAGCTTTCTTT. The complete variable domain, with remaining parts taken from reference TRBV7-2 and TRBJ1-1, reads GAGVSQSPSNKVTEKGKDVELRCDPISGHTALYWYRQSLGQGLEFLIYFQGNSAPDKSGLPSDRFSAERTGGSVSTLTIQRTQQEDSAVYLCASSTDSFNTEAFFGQGTRLTVV.

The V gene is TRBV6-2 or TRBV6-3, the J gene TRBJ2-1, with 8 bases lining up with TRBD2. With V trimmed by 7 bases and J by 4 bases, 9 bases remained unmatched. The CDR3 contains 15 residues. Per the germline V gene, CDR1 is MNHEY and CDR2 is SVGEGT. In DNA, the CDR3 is TGTGCCAGCACCCACGGGGGGGGGGATTACAATGAGCAGTTCTTC. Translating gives CASTHGGGDYNEQFF.

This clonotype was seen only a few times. The CDR3 here is CASSPGAGWNEQFF. CDR3 nucleotides: TGTGCCAGCAGCCCAGGGGCGGGTTGGAATGAGCAGTTCTTC. The chain employs TRBV7-9 and TRBJ2-1; TRBD1 might be the D (6 bases). The CDR3 spans 14 residues. Germline CDR1 reads SEHNR; CDR2 reads FQNEAQ (reference sequence). V dropped 5 bases and J dropped 7 bases, with 15 bases sitting between them.

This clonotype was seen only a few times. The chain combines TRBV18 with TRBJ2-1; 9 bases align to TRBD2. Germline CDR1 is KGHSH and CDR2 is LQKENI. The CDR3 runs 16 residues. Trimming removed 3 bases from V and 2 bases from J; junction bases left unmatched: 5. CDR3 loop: CASSPASGIAYNEQFF. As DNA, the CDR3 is TGTGCCAGCTCACCCGCTAGCGGGATTGCCTACAATGAGCAGTTCTTC.

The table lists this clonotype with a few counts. Here the CDR3 reads CAISSDRTKETQYF. The CDR3 DNA reads TGTGCCATCAGCTCGGACAGAACAAAAGAGACCCAGTACTTC. The chain carries TRBV10-3 and TRBJ2-5, with D maybe TRBD1 (6 bases). This CDR3 contains 14 residues. Trimming removed 6 bases at V and 3 bases at J, with 14 bases between. Germline CDR1 reads ENHRY; CDR2 reads SYGVKD.

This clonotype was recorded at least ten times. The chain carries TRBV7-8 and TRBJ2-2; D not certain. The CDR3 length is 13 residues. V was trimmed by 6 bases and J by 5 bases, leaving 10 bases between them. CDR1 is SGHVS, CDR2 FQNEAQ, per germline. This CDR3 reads CASRRAVTGELFF. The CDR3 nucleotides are TGTGCCAGCAGACGGGCCGTTACCGGGGAGCTGTTTTTT.

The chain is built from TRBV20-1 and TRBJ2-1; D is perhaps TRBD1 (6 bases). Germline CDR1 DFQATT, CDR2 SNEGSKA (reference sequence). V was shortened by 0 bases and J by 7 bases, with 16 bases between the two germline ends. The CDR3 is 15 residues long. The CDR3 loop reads CSARDRAGARNEQFF. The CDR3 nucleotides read TGCAGTGCTAGAGATCGAGCAGGGGCGCGGAATGAGCAGTTCTTC.